These 30 T cell receptor beta chains originate from one sample sequenced in a study of cytomegalovirus exposure and HLA in healthy donors. The study ran its PCR with 60 Vbeta and 13 Jbeta primers. Profiling relied on immunoSEQ multiplex PCR, and the TCRdb table lists in-frame clones only, not all of them. The sample has 97,000 or so clones, roughly 9.4% seen once. Sample: PBMCs. All receptors derive from a man aged 50 or older in good health and CMV-seropositive.

The genes are TRBV4-3 and TRBJ1-5; TRBD1 agrees at 8 bases. This CDR3 is 14 amino acids long. Germline assignment: CDR1 LGHNA and CDR2 YSLEER. V shed 3 bases and J 8 bases; nucleotides not matched to a gene: 6. The CDR3, as DNA: TGCGCCAGCAGCCAGACAGGGGAAGGGAAGCCCCAGCATTTT. Amino acid sequence: CASSQTGEGKPQHF.

This clone was seen ten or more times. V is TRBV30 and J is TRBJ2-7; D might be TRBD2 (6 bases). CDR1 and CDR2 (germline): GTSNPN, SVGIG (reference sequence). CDR3 size: 11 residues. CDR3 bases: TGTGCTTGCGGGCGGGGTTACGAGCAGTACTTC. Its protein is CACGRGYEQYF.

This chain uses TRBV5-4 with TRBJ2-2; 8 bases align to TRBD2. Trimming cost V 0 bases and J 2 bases; bases outside gene matches: 3. The CDR3 has 16 amino acids. Germline assignment: CDR1 SGHNT and CDR2 YYREEE (reference sequence). The CDR3 DNA reads as TGTGCCAGCAGCTTGGGGCTAGCGGGTAACACCGGGGAGCTGTTTTTT. Amino acid sequence: CASSLGLAGNTGELFF.

This clone was seen a handful of times. The chain uses TRBV10-3 and TRBJ2-7; TRBD1 matches 7 bases. The V segment lost 4 bases and the J segment 6 bases; nucleotides outside the gene matches: 3. The CDR3 has 12 amino acids. CDR1 is ENHRY and CDR2 is SYGVKD in the germline V gene. The CDR3 nucleotides read TGTGCCATCAGTGCGACAGGGTCCGAGCAGTACTTC. Protein product: CAISATGSEQYF.

This clone turned up a few times. The V and J genes are TRBV9 and TRBJ2-1; D remains ambiguous. This CDR3 has 14 residues. V dropped 0 bases and J dropped 5 bases, with 9 bases sitting between them. The germline gives CDR1 SGDLS, CDR2 YYNGEE. CDR3 DNA sequence: TGTGCCAGCAGCGTAGAGTTGCACAACAATGAGCAGTTCTTC. The encoded protein is CASSVELHNNEQFF.

This clone was seen a few times. The chain has TRBV4-3 and TRBJ2-3; D is possibly TRBD2 (6 bases). Germline V gives CDR1 LGHNA, CDR2 YSLEER. Trimming stripped 0 bases from V and 1 base from J, with 11 bases between. The CDR3 runs to 16 residues. DNA for the CDR3: TGCGCCAGCAGCCAAGATGTGGCGGGACGCACAGATACGCAGTATTTT. Residues: CASSQDVAGRTDTQYF.

The chain couples TRBV19 to TRBJ2-3; 14 nucleotides align to TRBD2. Germline V gene data show CDR1 as LNHDA and CDR2 as SQIVND (reference sequence). V lost 5 bases and J lost 7; bases outside the gene matches: 5. The CDR3 sequence is 15 residues long. DNA of the CDR3: TGTGCCAGTAGTGGGACTAGCGGGAGAAGGAATACGCAGTATTTT. Translated, it gives CASSGTSGRRNTQYF.

This clone was counted a few times. The V call is TRBV14, the J call TRBJ1-1; 7 bases are shared with TRBD1. V shed 2 bases, J shed 3 bases, and the junction held 3 bases outside the gene matches. The length of the CDR3 is 14 residues. Germline loops: CDR1 SGHDN, CDR2 FVKESK. The CDR3 bases are TGTGCCAGCAGCCAATGGGACAGTTACACTGAAGCTTTCTTT. It is translated as CASSQWDSYTEAFF.

V and J are TRBV5-4 and TRBJ1-4; 11 nucleotides line up with TRBD1. The CDR3 covers 17 residues. Trimming at V came to 4 bases and at J to 7 bases, leaving 12 bases not matched to a gene. Germline CDR1 reads SGHNT; CDR2 reads YYREEE (reference sequence). The CDR3 DNA reads TGTGCCAGCAGCGTACGGACAGGGGGCGCGAGCGGTGAAAAACTGTTTTTT. It codes for CASSVRTGGASGEKLFF.

This sequence joins TRBV6-6 and TRBJ1-4; the D gene is possibly TRBD1 (5 bases). Germline-derived CDR1 and CDR2 are MNHNY and SVGAGI (reference sequence). Trimming removed 7 bases from V and 7 bases from J, with 16 bases in between. The CDR3 totals 14 residues. This chain's CDR3 is CASMRGANAEKLFF. DNA of the CDR3: TGTGCCAGCATGCGCGGGGCAAATGCTGAAAAACTGTTTTTT.

This clone occurred a few times. V gene TRBV21-1 combines with J gene TRBJ1-5. TRBV21-1 is shown as a pseudogene. The CDR3 runs to 17 residues. Written as DNA, the CDR3 is TGTGCCAGTTCCCCGGACCGCGGTCCGAGGGGCAATCAGCCCCAGCATTTT. Residues: CASSPDRGPRGNQPQHF.

Only a few counts were recorded for this clone. This rearrangement joins TRBV9 to TRBJ1-4; D ambiguous. The CDR3 consists of 15 residues. Germline V CDR1 and CDR2: SGDLS, YYNGEE. The V end was cut by 1 base, the J end by 1 base, with 8 bases between. The CDR3, as DNA: TGTGCCAGCAGCGTACGGCAGGAAACTAATGAAAAACTGTTTTTT. It specifies CASSVRQETNEKLFF.

The table lists this clone with a few counts. V gene TRBV6-5 combines with J gene TRBJ1-3; D is possibly TRBD1 (6 bases). Trimming shortened V by 6 bases and J by 8 bases, and 17 bases separated the two germline ends. The germline gives CDR1 MNHEY, CDR2 SVGAGI. The CDR3 is 14 amino acids. In nucleotides, the CDR3 is TGTGCCAGCAGACCACAGGGATTGGAAGACACCATATATTTT. Translation gives CASRPQGLEDTIYF.

This chain uses TRBV5-4 with TRBJ2-2, with D possibly matching TRBD1 (6 bases). Trimming stripped 4 bases from V and 5 bases from J, with 15 bases between. The germline CDR1 and CDR2 sequences are SGHNT and YYREEE (reference sequence). The CDR3 is 15 residues long. In DNA, the CDR3 is TGTGCCAGCAGCCCGGGGACACCGGGGACCGGGGAGCTGTTTTTT. This codes for CASSPGTPGTGELFF.

This clone was counted a few times. The chain recombines TRBV19 with TRBJ1-4; D perhaps matches TRBD1 (5 bases). CDR3 length equals 14 residues. V gave up 5 bases and J gave up 6 bases, with 13 bases separating them. Germline CDR1 LNHDA, CDR2 SQIVND (reference sequence). This CDR3 reads CASSLSRDYEKLFF. For the CDR3, the DNA is TGTGCCAGTAGTCTTTCCAGGGACTATGAAAAACTGTTTTTT.

This chain uses TRBV7-3 with TRBJ2-5, with D perhaps matching TRBD1 (7 bases). Trimming left V 5 bases short and J 3 bases short, with 10 bases between. The CDR3 consists of 13 residues. Germline V gene data show CDR1 as SGHTA and CDR2 as FQGTGA. The CDR3 loop reads CASSPGGKETQYF. In DNA form, the CDR3 reads TGTGCCAGCAGCCCAGGGGGGAAAGAGACCCAGTACTTC.

This clone came up many times. The chain recombines TRBV19 with TRBJ2-5, with a tentative D call TRBD1 (6 bases). The germline gives CDR1 LNHDA, CDR2 SQIVND (reference sequence). Trimming removed 4 bases at V and 1 base at J, with 16 bases between. The CDR3 runs 16 residues. The CDR3 DNA reads as TGTGCCAGTAGTACCAACAGGGCGGTGGCCCAAGAGACCCAGTACTTC. Amino acid sequence: CASSTNRAVAQETQYF.

This clone was counted a few times. The chain carries TRBV5-4 and TRBJ2-1; TRBD2 aligns across 8 bases. Trimming cost V 4 bases and J 7 bases; bases outside gene matches: 13. CDR1 and CDR2 (germline): SGHNT, YYREEE (reference sequence). The CDR3 sequence is 16 residues long. CDR3: CASSPRGGDGVNEQFF. CDR3 DNA sequence: TGTGCCAGCAGCCCCCGGGGGGGAGATGGGGTTAATGAGCAGTTCTTC.

The chain links TRBV4-3 to TRBJ2-7; 7 bases are a match to TRBD1. CDR3 size: 15 residues. Germline-derived CDR1 and CDR2 are LGHNA and YSLEER. V trimming: 2 bases; J trimming: 3 bases; junction bases outside the gene matches: 7. DNA for the CDR3: TGCGCCAGCAGCCAAAACACAGGGGTGATCTACGAGCAGTACTTC. It yields the protein CASSQNTGVIYEQYF.

This clone was counted between two and nine times. The chain combines TRBV10-3 with TRBJ1-2; maybe TRBD1 (5 bases). The germline V gene has CDR1 ENHRY and CDR2 SYGVKD. Trimming removed 11 bases at V and 3 bases at J, with 16 bases between. The CDR3 consists of 13 residues. The CDR3 DNA reads TGTGCCGTCGTCCCGGGACTCGACTATGGCTACACCTTC. This encodes CAVVPGLDYGYTF.

The chain employs TRBV25-1 and TRBJ1-1; 7 bases are shared with TRBD1. The CDR3 covers 13 residues. Unmatched junction bases numbered 9, after V lost 10 bases and J lost 4 bases. The germline V gene has CDR1 MGHDK and CDR2 SYGVNS. The CDR3 region is CATSQGTTTEAFF. CDR3 DNA sequence: TGTGCCACTTCACAGGGGACGACCACTGAAGCTTTCTTT.

This clone was seen a few times. The rearrangement joins TRBV10-2 to TRBJ2-1; 15 bases fit TRBD2. From germline, CDR1 is WSHSY and CDR2 SAAADI. Trimming removed 9 bases from V and 4 bases from J; junction bases left unmatched: 13. The CDR3 is made up of 18 amino acids. CDR3 region: CARGGRTSGRAAYNEQFF. The CDR3 coding sequence is TGCGCCAGAGGGGGGAGGACTAGCGGGAGGGCCGCTTACAATGAGCAGTTCTTC.

The chain employs TRBV19 and TRBJ1-3; D may be TRBD1 (6 bases). The germline V gene encodes CDR1 LNHDA and CDR2 SQIVND (reference sequence). The CDR3 loop spans 16 amino acids. Trimming shortened V by 3 bases and J by 0 bases, and 12 bases separated the two germline ends. The CDR3 here is CASSMPGAPSGNTIYF. The CDR3, as DNA: TGTGCCAGTAGTATGCCAGGGGCTCCCTCTGGAAACACCATATATTTT.

The chain is built from TRBV4-2 and TRBJ2-7; a possible D gene is TRBD1 (6 bases). CDR3 length equals 13 residues. Looked up from germline, CDR1 is LGHNA and CDR2 is YNFKEQ. V was trimmed by 0 bases and J by 6 bases, leaving 9 bases between them. CDR3 amino acids: CASSQEEGVEQYF. The CDR3 DNA follows: TGTGCCAGCAGCCAAGAAGAGGGGGTCGAGCAGTACTTC.

With respect to this clone: The CDR3 does not close with the conserved phenylalanine or tryptophan, likely indicating a read error. This rearrangement joins TRBV2 to TRBJ1-1, with D perhaps TRBD1 (5 bases). The germline gives CDR1 SNHLY, CDR2 FYNNEI. The V gene lost 4 bases and the J gene lost 3 bases, with 9 bases spanning the gap. This CDR3 is built from 13 residues. This chain's CDR3 is CASSGQWYTEAFL. In nucleotides, the CDR3 is TGTGCCAGCAGTGGACAGTGGTACACTGAAGCTTTCCTT.

The chain joins TRBV11-2 to TRBJ1-1; perhaps TRBD1 as D (5 bases). The germline V gene encodes CDR1 SGHAT and CDR2 FQNNGV. This CDR3 spans 15 amino acids. Trimming left V 4 bases short and J 0 bases short, with 12 bases between. The DNA for the CDR3 is TGTGCCAGCAGCTGGGCGCAGGGCATGAACACTGAAGCTTTCTTT. The encoded protein is CASSWAQGMNTEAFF. The full variable domain, completed using reference TRBV11-2 and TRBJ1-1, is EAGVAQSPRYKIIEKRQSVAFWCNPISGHATLYWYQQILGQGPKLLIQFQNNGVVDDSQLPKDRFSAERLKGVDSTLKIQPAKLEDSAVYLCASSWAQGMNTEAFFGQGTRLTVV.

The chain uses TRBV5-1 and TRBJ2-3; D is perhaps TRBD2 (6 bases). This CDR3 spans 15 amino acids. V was pared by 1 base and J by 4 bases, with 13 bases between. Germline V gives CDR1 SGHRS, CDR2 YFSETQ. The CDR3 here is CASSLLANFADTQYF. The CDR3 DNA is TGCGCCAGCAGCTTGCTAGCGAATTTCGCAGATACGCAGTATTTT. Using reference TRBV5-1 and TRBJ2-3 for the parts outside the CDR3, the full variable domain is KAGVTQTPRYLIKTRGQQVTLSCSPISGHRSVSWYQQTPGQGLQFLFEYFSETQRNKGNFPGRFSGRQFSNSRSEMNVSTLELGDSALYLCASSLLANFADTQYFGPGTRLTVL.

This sequence joins TRBV6-5 and TRBJ2-1; 7 nucleotides align to TRBD1. The germline V gene has CDR1 MNHEY and CDR2 SVGAGI. V lost 2 bases, J lost 6 bases, and 10 bases stayed unmatched. This CDR3 is built from 16 residues. Here the CDR3 reads CASSYRKTGKGNEQFF. The CDR3 region has the DNA TGTGCCAGCAGTTACCGAAAGACAGGGAAGGGCAATGAGCAGTTCTTC.

This sequence joins TRBV27 and TRBJ1-4; unclear D gene. The CDR3 has 18 residues. V dropped 3 bases and J dropped 0 bases, with 17 bases sitting between them. The V gene's germline CDR1 is MNHEY and CDR2 SMNVEV (reference sequence). CDR3: CASSFWVSGSATNEKLFF. The DNA for the CDR3 is TGTGCCAGCAGTTTTTGGGTCTCCGGGAGTGCAACTAATGAAAAACTGTTTTTT.

The rearrangement joins TRBV7-6 to TRBJ2-7; TRBD1 is a possible D gene (6 bases). V was cut by 5 bases and J by 5 bases, with 13 bases left in between. This CDR3 spans 13 amino acids. Germline V lookup: CDR1 SGHVS, CDR2 FNYEAQ. The CDR3 reads CASSTGQNNEQYF. In nucleotides, the CDR3 is TGTGCCAGCAGCACAGGACAGAACAACGAGCAGTACTTC.